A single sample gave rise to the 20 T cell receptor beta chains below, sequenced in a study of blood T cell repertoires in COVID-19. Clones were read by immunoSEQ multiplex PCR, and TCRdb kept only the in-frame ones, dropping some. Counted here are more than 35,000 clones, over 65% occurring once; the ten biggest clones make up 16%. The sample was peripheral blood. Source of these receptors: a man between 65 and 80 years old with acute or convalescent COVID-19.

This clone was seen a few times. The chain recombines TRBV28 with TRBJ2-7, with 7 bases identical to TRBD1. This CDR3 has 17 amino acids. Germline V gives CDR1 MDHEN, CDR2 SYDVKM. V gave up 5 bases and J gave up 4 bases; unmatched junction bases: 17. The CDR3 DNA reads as TGTGCCAGCAGTCCAATCTCTCTGGGGACAGCCCTTTACGAGCAGTACTTC. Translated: CASSPISLGTALYEQYF.

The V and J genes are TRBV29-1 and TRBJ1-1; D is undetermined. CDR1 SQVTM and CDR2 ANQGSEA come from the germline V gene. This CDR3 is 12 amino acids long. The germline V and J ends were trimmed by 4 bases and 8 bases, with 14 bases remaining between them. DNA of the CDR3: TGCAGCGTTGGAGGGCGTTATGAGGAAGCTTTCTTT. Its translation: CSVGGRYEEAFF.

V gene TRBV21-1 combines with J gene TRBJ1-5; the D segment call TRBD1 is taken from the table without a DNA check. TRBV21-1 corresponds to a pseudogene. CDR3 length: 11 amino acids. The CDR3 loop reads CASSNRTGSHF. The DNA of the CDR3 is TGTGCCAGCAGCAACCGGACAGGGTCACATTTT.

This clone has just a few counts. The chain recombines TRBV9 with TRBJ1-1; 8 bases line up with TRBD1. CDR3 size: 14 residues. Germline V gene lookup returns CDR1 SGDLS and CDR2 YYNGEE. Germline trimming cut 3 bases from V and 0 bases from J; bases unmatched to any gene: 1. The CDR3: CASSGTGLNTEAFF. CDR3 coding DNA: TGTGCCAGCAGCGGGACAGGGTTGAACACTGAAGCTTTCTTT.

The CDR3 loop reads CSGKGIPDTQYF. The CDR3 nucleotides read TGCAGCGGAAAGGGGATCCCAGATACGCAGTATTTT. This chain joins TRBV29-1 and TRBJ2-3, with D perhaps TRBD1 (5 bases). Germline V gives CDR1 SQVTM, CDR2 ANQGSEA. V gave up 7 bases and J gave up 4 bases, with 12 bases separating them. There are 12 residues in the CDR3.

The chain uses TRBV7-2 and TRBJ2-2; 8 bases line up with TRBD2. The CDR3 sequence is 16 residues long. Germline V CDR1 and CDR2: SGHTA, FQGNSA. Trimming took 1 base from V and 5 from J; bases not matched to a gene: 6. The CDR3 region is CASSLVAGGKTGELFF. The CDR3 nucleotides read TGTGCCAGCAGCTTAGTTGCGGGGGGCAAGACCGGGGAGCTGTTTTTT.

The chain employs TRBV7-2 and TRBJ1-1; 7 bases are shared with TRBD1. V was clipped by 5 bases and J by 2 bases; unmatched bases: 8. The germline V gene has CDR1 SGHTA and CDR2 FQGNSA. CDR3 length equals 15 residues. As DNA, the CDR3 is TGTGCCAGCAGCATTAGTGGGACAGCTAACACTGAAGCTTTCTTT. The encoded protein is CASSISGTANTEAFF.

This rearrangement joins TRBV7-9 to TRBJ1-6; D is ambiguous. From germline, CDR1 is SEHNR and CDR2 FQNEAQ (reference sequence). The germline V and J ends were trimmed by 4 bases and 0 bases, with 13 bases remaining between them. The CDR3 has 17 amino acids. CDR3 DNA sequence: TGTGCCAGCAGCTCAGATAATCCGCTCTCCTATAATTCACCCCTCCACTTT. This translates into CASSSDNPLSYNSPLHF.

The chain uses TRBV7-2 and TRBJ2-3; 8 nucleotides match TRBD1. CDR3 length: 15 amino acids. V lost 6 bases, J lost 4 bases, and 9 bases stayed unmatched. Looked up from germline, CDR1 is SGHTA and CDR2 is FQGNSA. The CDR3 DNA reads TGTGCCAGCAGGTACCGACAGGGGACCTCAGATACGCAGTATTTT. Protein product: CASRYRQGTSDTQYF.

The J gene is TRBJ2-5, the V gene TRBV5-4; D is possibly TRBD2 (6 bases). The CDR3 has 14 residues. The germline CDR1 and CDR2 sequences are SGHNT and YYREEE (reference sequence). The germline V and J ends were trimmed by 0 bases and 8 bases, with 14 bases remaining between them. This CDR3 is CASSLVEGPGTQYF. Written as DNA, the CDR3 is TGTGCCAGCAGCTTGGTGGAGGGCCCAGGAACCCAGTACTTC.

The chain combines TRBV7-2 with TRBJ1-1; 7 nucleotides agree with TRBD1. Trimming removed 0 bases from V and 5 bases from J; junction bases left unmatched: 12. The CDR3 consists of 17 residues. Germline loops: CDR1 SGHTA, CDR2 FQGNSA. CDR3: CASSLAIRTGVGTEAFF. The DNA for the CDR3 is TGTGCCAGCAGCTTAGCTATTCGCACAGGGGTAGGAACTGAAGCTTTCTTT.

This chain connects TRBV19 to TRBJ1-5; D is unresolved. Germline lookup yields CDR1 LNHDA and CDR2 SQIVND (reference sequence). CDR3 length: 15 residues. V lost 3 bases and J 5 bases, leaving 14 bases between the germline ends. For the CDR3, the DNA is TGTGCCAGTAGTATGTTCAACGGGAGGGATCAGCCCCAGCATTTT. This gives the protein CASSMFNGRDQPQHF.

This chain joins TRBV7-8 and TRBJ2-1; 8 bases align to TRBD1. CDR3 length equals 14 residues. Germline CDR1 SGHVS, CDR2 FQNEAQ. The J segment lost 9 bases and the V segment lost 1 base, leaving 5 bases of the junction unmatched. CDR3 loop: CASSLGDRRVEQFF. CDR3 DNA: TGTGCCAGCAGCTTAGGGGACAGGCGGGTTGAGCAGTTCTTC.

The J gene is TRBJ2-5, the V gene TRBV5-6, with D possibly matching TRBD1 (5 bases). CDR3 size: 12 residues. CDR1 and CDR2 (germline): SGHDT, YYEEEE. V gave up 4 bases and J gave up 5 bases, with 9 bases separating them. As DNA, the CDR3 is TGTGCCAGCAGCGGGGCTGACGAGACCCAGTACTTC. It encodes CASSGADETQYF.

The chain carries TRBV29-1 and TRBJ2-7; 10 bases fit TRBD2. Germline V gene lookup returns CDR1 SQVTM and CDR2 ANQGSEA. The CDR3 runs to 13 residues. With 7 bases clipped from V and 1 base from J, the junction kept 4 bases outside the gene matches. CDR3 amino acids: CSARTSGSYEQYF. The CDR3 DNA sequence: TGCAGCGCTCGGACTAGCGGTTCCTACGAGCAGTACTTC.

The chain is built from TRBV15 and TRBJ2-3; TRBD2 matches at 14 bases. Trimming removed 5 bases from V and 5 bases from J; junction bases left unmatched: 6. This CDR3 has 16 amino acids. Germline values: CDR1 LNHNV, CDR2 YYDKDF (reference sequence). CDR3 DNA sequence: TGTGCCACCAGCGGCGGACTAGCGGGAGGCGAAGATACGCAGTATTTT. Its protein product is CATSGGLAGGEDTQYF.

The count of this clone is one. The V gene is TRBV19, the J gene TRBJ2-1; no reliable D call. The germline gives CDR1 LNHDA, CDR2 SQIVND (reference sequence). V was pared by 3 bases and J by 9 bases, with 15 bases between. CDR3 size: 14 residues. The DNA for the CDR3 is TGTGCCAGTAGTATCTTTTCTCGGAGTTCTGAGCAGTTCTTC. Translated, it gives CASSIFSRSSEQFF.

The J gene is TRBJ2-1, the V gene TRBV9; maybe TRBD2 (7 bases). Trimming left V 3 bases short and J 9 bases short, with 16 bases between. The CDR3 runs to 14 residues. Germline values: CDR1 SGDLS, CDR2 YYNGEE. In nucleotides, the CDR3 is TGTGCCAGCAGCGCAAAGTGGGGGGGCGGTGAGCAGTTCTTC. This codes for CASSAKWGGGEQFF.

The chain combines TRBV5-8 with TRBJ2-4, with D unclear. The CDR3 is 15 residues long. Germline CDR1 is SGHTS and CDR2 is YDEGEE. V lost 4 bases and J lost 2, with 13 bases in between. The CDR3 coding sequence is TGTGCCAGCAGCACACACCCCAACCCCAAAAACATTCAGTACTTC. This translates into CASSTHPNPKNIQYF.

DNA of the CDR3: TGTGCCAGCAGCTTAGCGATCGGCGAGCAGTACTTC. It yields the protein CASSLAIGEQYF. The rearrangement joins TRBV7-2 to TRBJ2-7, with D unclear. The CDR3 runs to 12 residues. V lost 0 bases and J lost 6, with 6 bases in between. The V gene's germline CDR1 is SGHTA and CDR2 FQGNSA.